Listed below are T cell receptor beta chains from one sample, sequenced in a study of Ad26.COV2.S vaccination and SARS-CoV-2 variants. The protocol was immunoSEQ multiplex PCR, while the TCRdb copy is restricted to in-frame clones and leaves out a portion. The table records hundreds of thousands of clones, around 90% of them present only once. The sample in question was peripheral blood, obtained in a trial of Ad26.COV2.S vaccine versus placebo. The receptor set was obtained from a person aged 18-60 years who received the Ad26.COV2.S COVID-19 vaccine or a placebo. Each CDR3 is given with its conserved first and last residue. A D gene is named only where the DNA matches it firmly. The size field is filled for only some rows; it gives once, few, many or a size class.

cdr3_aa cdr3_nt j_call clone_size v_call d_call
CASSRDTPTYEQYF TGTGCCAGCAGCCGGGACACACCAACCTACGAGCAGTACTTC TRBJ2-7 - TRBV7-2 -
CASSYWDPHSEAFF TGTGCCAGCAGTTACTGGGATCCTCATTCTGAAGCTTTCTTT TRBJ1-1 - TRBV6-5 -
CASSTLQGLRTEAFF TGTGCCAGCAGCACACTACAGGGGTTGAGGACTGAAGCTTTCTTT TRBJ1-1 - TRBV7-9 TRBD1
CASSPFSGDQPQHF TGTGCCAGCAGTCCCTTTTCGGGCGATCAGCCCCAGCATTTT TRBJ1-5 once TRBV3-1/TRBV3-2 -
CATSDPTGGGETQYF TGTGCCACCAGTGATCCCACAGGGGGGGGAGAGACCCAGTACTTC TRBJ2-5 - TRBV24-1 -
CATKGDRGPANTEAFF TGTGCCACCAAAGGGGACAGGGGCCCGGCGAACACTGAAGCTTTCTTT TRBJ1-1 - TRBV15 TRBD1
CASSSSGEREKLFF TGTGCCAGCAGCTCCTCCGGGGAGCGGGAAAAACTGTTTTTT TRBJ1-4 - TRBV9 -
CSVELGYTEAFF TGCAGCGTTGAATTGGGGTACACTGAAGCTTTCTTT TRBJ1-1 - TRBV29-1 -
CASSQDTAPEPYSNQPQHF TGTGCCAGCAGCCAAGATACGGCACCAGAACCTTATAGCAATCAGCCCCAGCATTTT TRBJ1-5 - TRBV14 -
CASSIDRNGGTQYF TGTGCCAGCAGTATAGACAGGAACGGAGGGACCCAGTACTTC TRBJ2-5 - TRBV27 -
CASTWDSNTEAFF TGTGCCAGCACCTGGGACTCCAACACTGAAGCTTTCTTT TRBJ1-1 - TRBV12-3/TRBV12-4 -
CASSQEPSGYLYNEQFF TGTGCCAGCAGCCAAGAGCCTAGCGGGTATCTATACAATGAGCAGTTCTTC TRBJ2-1 - TRBV4-2 TRBD2
CASSLALREADTQYF TGCGCCAGCAGCTTGGCCTTGCGGGAAGCAGATACGCAGTATTTT TRBJ2-3 - TRBV5-1 -
CAISDLAGESASRSYEQYF TGTGCCATCAGTGACCTAGCGGGAGAGTCGGCCTCGCGGTCCTACGAGCAGTACTTC TRBJ2-7 - TRBV10-3 TRBD2
CASSSPGQGENIQYF TGCGCCAGCAGCTCTCCGGGACAGGGCGAAAACATTCAGTACTTC TRBJ2-4 - TRBV5-1 TRBD1
CASSLGAVTDTQYF TGTGCCAGCAGCTTAGGTGCCGTCACAGATACGCAGTATTTT TRBJ2-3 - TRBV7-2 -
CASSKAESRDSSNQPQHF TGTGCCAGCAGCAAAGCGGAAAGCCGGGACAGCTCGAATCAGCCCCAGCATTTT TRBJ1-5 - TRBV21-1 -
CASSQDGGQPQHF TGCGCCAGCAGCCAAGATGGGGGTCAGCCCCAGCATTTT TRBJ1-5 few TRBV4-3 -
CASTSRGLFTDTQYF TGTGCCAGCACCTCACGGGGGCTGTTCACAGATACGCAGTATTTT TRBJ2-3 - TRBV11-2 -
CASNDRGMGGYTF TGTGCCAGCAATGACAGGGGAATGGGGGGCTACACCTTC TRBJ1-2 - TRBV12-3/TRBV12-4 TRBD1
CASSLTGTENSYEQYF TGTGCCAGCAGTTTGACCGGGACAGAGAACTCCTACGAGCAGTACTTC TRBJ2-7 - TRBV27 TRBD1
CASSPPSVNMYEQFF TGTGCCAGCTCACCGCCTAGCGTCAACATGTATGAGCAGTTCTTC TRBJ2-1 once TRBV18 -
CASSNTGLSLGGYTF TGTGCCAGCAGTAACACGGGGCTATCCCTGGGCGGCTACACCTTC TRBJ1-2 - TRBV6-5 -
CASSMGPTNTEAFF TGCGCCAGCAGCATGGGACCGACAAACACTGAAGCTTTCTTT TRBJ1-1 - TRBV5-1 -
CASSQVAGVDEQFF TGTGCCAGCAGCCAAGTGGCAGGGGTGGATGAGCAGTTCTTC TRBJ2-1 once TRBV14 -
CASSYRRVGTGELFF TGTGCCAGCAGTTACCGCAGGGTGGGGACCGGGGAGCTGTTTTTT TRBJ2-2 - TRBV6-2/TRBV6-3 -
CASSVDRVANTGELFF TGTGCCAGTAGTGTAGACAGGGTCGCGAACACCGGGGAGCTGTTTTTT TRBJ2-2 - TRBV19 TRBD1
CAWGLGWTSGTTDTQYF TGTGCCTGGGGCCTAGGGTGGACTAGCGGAACCACAGATACGCAGTATTTT TRBJ2-3 - TRBV30 TRBD2
CASSLVTGSNEQFF TGTGCCAGCAGCTTAGTAACGGGGTCGAATGAGCAGTTCTTC TRBJ2-1 - TRBV7-2 -
CASSLGLGSGANVLTF TGCGCCAGCAGCTTGGGTTTGGGGTCTGGGGCCAACGTCCTGACTTTC TRBJ2-6 - TRBV5-1 -
CASSLVLAGGPRETQYF TGTGCCAGCAGCTTAGTCCTAGCGGGAGGGCCACGGGAGACCCAGTACTTC TRBJ2-5 - TRBV7-9 TRBD2
CASSSTRLTPGEQYF TGCGCCAGCAGCTCGACTCGCTTAACCCCCGGCGAGCAGTACTTC TRBJ2-7 - TRBV5-1 -
CASSRLGPLHF TGTGCCAGCAGTCGCCTGGGCCCCCTCCACTTT TRBJ1-6 - TRBV12-3/TRBV12-4 -
CASSQDNSGGAYNEQFF TGTGCCAGCAGCCAAGATAATAGCGGGGGTGCCTACAATGAGCAGTTCTTC TRBJ2-1 - TRBV14 TRBD2
CATGGNQPQHF TGTGCCACCGGGGGGAATCAGCCCCAGCATTTT TRBJ1-5 - TRBV19 -
CASSFFVSGGAYEQYF TGTGCCAGCAGTTTTTTTGTGTCGGGGGGCGCTTACGAGCAGTACTTC TRBJ2-7 - TRBV27 -
CASSPDRGPSPLHF TGTGCCAGCAGCCCTGACAGGGGGCCTTCACCCCTCCACTTT TRBJ1-6 once TRBV7-6 TRBD1
CASSFRGQYTGELFF TGTGCCAGCAGCTTCAGGGGGCAGTACACCGGGGAGCTGTTTTTT TRBJ2-2 once TRBV11-2 TRBD1
CASSLGHYQPQHF TGTGCCAGCAGCCTGGGACATTATCAGCCCCAGCATTTT TRBJ1-5 - TRBV3-1/TRBV3-2 -
CAISAGDYGYTF TGTGCCATCTCGGCAGGGGACTATGGCTACACCTTC TRBJ1-2 few TRBV10-3 -
CASSPSQAFSGNTIYF TGTGCCAGCTCACCGTCCCAGGCGTTCTCTGGAAACACCATATATTTT TRBJ1-3 - TRBV18 -
CASSLDGGGPQETQYF TGTGCCAGCAGCTTAGACGGCGGGGGGCCCCAAGAGACCCAGTACTTC TRBJ2-5 - TRBV7-9 TRBD2
CASSANSRLAGVSYEQYF TGTGCCAGCAGTGCCAATTCCAGACTAGCGGGAGTCTCCTACGAGCAGTACTTC TRBJ2-7 once TRBV6-1 TRBD2
CSAGTGGKETQYF TGCAGCGCTGGGACAGGGGGGAAAGAGACCCAGTACTTC TRBJ2-5 - TRBV29-1 TRBD1
CASSLGTAKQETQYF TGCGCCAGCAGCCTCGGGACAGCAAAACAAGAGACCCAGTACTTC TRBJ2-5 once TRBV5-1 TRBD1
CASSLGYEQYF TGTGCCAGCAGCTTGGGCTACGAGCAGTACTTC TRBJ2-7 many TRBV5-4 -
CAITPGRGEGNTEAFF TGTGCCATCACCCCTGGCAGGGGTGAGGGGAACACTGAAGCTTTCTTT TRBJ1-1 - TRBV10-3 -
CAISGGGDQPQHF TGTGCCATCAGTGGAGGGGGTGATCAGCCCCAGCATTTT TRBJ1-5 - TRBV10-3 -
CASTEGGVSHYGYTF TGTGCCAGCACCGAGGGCGGGGTTAGCCACTATGGCTACACCTTC TRBJ1-2 - TRBV6-5 -
CSVVTSGGRNTEAFF TGCAGCGTTGTAACATCAGGGGGCCGGAACACTGAAGCTTTCTTT TRBJ1-1 once TRBV29-1 TRBD1
CASSVSAVYNQPQHF TGTGCCAGCAGCGTTTCCGCGGTATACAATCAGCCCCAGCATTTT TRBJ1-5 - TRBV9 -
CASSQWGGGDGYNEQFF TGTGCCAGCAGCCAATGGGGAGGTGGCGATGGCTACAATGAGCAGTTCTTC TRBJ2-1 - TRBV3-1/TRBV3-2 -
CASSLAGATYEQYF TGTGCCAGCAGCTTAGCGGGGGCAACCTACGAGCAGTACTTC TRBJ2-7 - TRBV7-9 -
CASTRRWDVTQYF TGTGCCAGCACCCGAAGGTGGGATGTGACCCAGTACTTC TRBJ2-5 - TRBV6-5 -